This is a list of T cell receptor beta chains from one sample in a study of PD-L1 blockade in urothelial cancer. TCRdb keeps only in-frame clones here, not all; method: immunoSEQ multiplex PCR. This sample yields about 50,000 clones, of which roughly nine tenths are seen a single time; roughly 15% belongs to the top ten. Sequenced here: PBMCs, sampled around atezolizumab (anti-PD-L1) treatment. These TCRs come from a woman aged 60-75 years with urothelial cancer. CDR3s include the opening cysteine and the closing phenylalanine or tryptophan. A D gene is named only where the DNA matches it firmly. The size entry is marked missing in some rows and otherwise reads once, few, many or a size class.

J | size | D | V | CDR3 | DNA
TRBJ2-7 | NA | TRBD1 | TRBV11-2 | CASSLAGQTYEQYF | TGTGCCAGCAGCTTAGCGGGACAGACCTACGAGCAGTACTTC
TRBJ2-7 | NA | TRBD1 | TRBV12-5 | CASGLVHGTAPYEQYF | TGTGCTAGTGGTTTGGTACATGGGACAGCCCCCTACGAGCAGTACTTC
TRBJ1-6 | once | TRBD1 | TRBV18 | CASSPLGTANSPLHF | TGTGCCAGCTCACCACTAGGGACAGCTAATTCACCCCTCCACTTT
TRBJ1-5 | few | NA | TRBV27 | CASSLSLNQPQHF | TGTGCCAGCAGTCTCTCCTTGAATCAGCCCCAGCATTTT
TRBJ1-5 | NA | TRBD1 | TRBV5-5 | CASREQGAWDQPQHF | TGTGCCAGCAGGGAACAGGGGGCATGGGATCAGCCCCAGCATTTT
TRBJ1-2 | NA | NA | TRBV5-1 | CASSEMNRPHGYTF | TGCGCCAGCAGTGAAATGAACAGACCACATGGCTACACCTTC
TRBJ2-1 | NA | TRBD2 | TRBV27 | CASRPPGTRGHEQFF | TGTGCCAGCAGACCTCCCGGGACTAGAGGTCATGAGCAGTTCTTC
TRBJ2-5 | NA | TRBD1 | TRBV6-5 | CASSAGGQETQYF | TGTGCCAGCAGCGCAGGGGGCCAAGAGACCCAGTACTTC
TRBJ2-7 | NA | TRBD1 | TRBV5-4 | CASSQELTGAPSLEQYF | TGCGCCAGCAGCCAAGAGCTGACAGGGGCCCCGTCATTGGAGCAGTACTTC
TRBJ2-7 | NA | TRBD2 | TRBV7-2 | CASSHLAGGYEQYF | TGTGCCAGCAGCCACCTAGCGGGGGGTTACGAGCAGTACTTC
TRBJ2-7 | NA | NA | TRBV27 | CASSLAGLEQYF | TGTGCCAGCAGTTTGGCAGGGCTCGAGCAGTACTTC
TRBJ2-1 | NA | TRBD2 | TRBV6-5 | CASSYGAGGYYNEQFF | TGTGCCAGCAGTTACGGGGCGGGAGGATATTACAATGAGCAGTTCTTC
TRBJ2-7 | NA | NA | TRBV5-1 | CASSLTGSPYEQYF | TGCGCCAGCAGCTTGACAGGGTCCCCCTACGAGCAGTACTTC
TRBJ2-5 | NA | TRBD2 | TRBV5-1 | CASNPLTSGGAMETQYF | TGCGCCAGCAACCCCCTAACTAGCGGGGGGGCTATGGAGACCCAGTACTTC
TRBJ1-2 | once | NA | TRBV6-6 | CASSPGGNYGYTF | TGTGCCAGCAGCCCAGGAGGTAACTATGGCTACACCTTC
TRBJ1-5 | NA | NA | TRBV18 | CASSPPGWGQPQHF | TGTGCCAGCTCACCCCCGGGGTGGGGTCAGCCCCAGCATTTT
TRBJ1-4 | NA | TRBD1 | TRBV5-6 | CASSLTVPGQEGNNEKLFF | TGTGCCAGCAGCTTGACCGTACCGGGACAGGAAGGGAATAATGAAAAACTGTTTTTT
TRBJ2-5 | NA | TRBD2 | TRBV5-4 | CASSLGLAGEETQYF | TGTGCCAGCAGCTTGGGACTAGCGGGGGAAGAGACCCAGTACTTC
TRBJ2-1 | NA | NA | TRBV14 | CASSQTAGSYNEQFF | TGTGCCAGCAGCCAAACCGCAGGCTCCTACAATGAGCAGTTCTTC
TRBJ2-3 | few | NA | TRBV5-8 | CASSFLAAASTDTQYF | TGTGCCAGCAGCTTCCTGGCTGCGGCAAGCACAGATACGCAGTATTTT
TRBJ2-7 | NA | TRBD2 | TRBV10-3 | CAISEGLADLSYEQYF | TGTGCCATCAGTGAGGGTCTAGCGGACCTCTCCTACGAGCAGTACTTC
TRBJ2-1 | NA | NA | TRBV7-6 | CASSPGYNEQFF | TGTGCCAGCAGCCCGGGGTACAATGAGCAGTTCTTC
TRBJ2-7 | once | NA | TRBV7-6 | CASSLTGTPAYEQYF | TGTGCCAGCAGTCTCACCGGGACACCTGCCTACGAGCAGTACTTC
TRBJ2-1 | once | NA | TRBV5-1 | CASIEFPSSVNEQFF | TGCGCCAGCATTGAGTTCCCCTCTTCGGTGAATGAGCAGTTCTTC
TRBJ1-1 | NA | NA | TRBV11-1 | CASSFSPTLNTEAFF | TGTGCCAGCAGCTTTAGTCCCACCCTGAACACTGAAGCTTTCTTT
TRBJ2-3 | NA | TRBD2 | TRBV9 | CASSLWTSGMTDTQYF | TGTGCCAGCAGCTTATGGACTAGCGGAATGACAGATACGCAGTATTTT
TRBJ2-5 | NA | TRBD2 | TRBV2 | CASPRGGASGSAQETQYF | TGTGCCAGCCCGAGGGGAGGGGCTAGCGGGAGCGCCCAAGAGACCCAGTACTTC
TRBJ1-2 | NA | TRBD1 | TRBV7-2 | CASSSDRSFGYTF | TGTGCCAGCAGCTCGGACAGGTCCTTCGGCTACACCTTC
TRBJ2-6 | NA | NA | TRBV14 | CASSRKIRSGANVLTF | TGTGCCAGCAGCCGTAAAATCCGCTCTGGGGCCAACGTCCTGACTTTC
TRBJ2-7 | few | NA | TRBV18 | CASSVGAPHYEQYF | TGTGCCAGCTCTGTTGGAGCGCCCCACTACGAGCAGTACTTC
TRBJ2-1 | few | NA | TRBV7-2 | CASSFKVSSYNEQFF | TGTGCCAGCAGCTTCAAAGTGAGCTCCTACAATGAGCAGTTCTTC
TRBJ2-7 | few | NA | TRBV7-9 | CASSLGGGSSPYEQYF | TGTGCCAGCAGCTTAGGCGGAGGCAGTTCTCCCTACGAGCAGTACTTC
TRBJ1-1 | NA | TRBD1 | TRBV6-5 | CASSSFRGTEAFF | TGTGCCAGCAGTTCCTTCAGGGGGACTGAAGCTTTCTTT
TRBJ2-7 | NA | TRBD2 | TRBV9 | CASTQGTSGSSYEQYF | TGTGCCAGCACCCAGGGGACTAGCGGGAGCTCCTACGAGCAGTACTTC
TRBJ2-2 | NA | TRBD1 | TRBV10-3 | CAISKNQGATGELFF | TGTGCCATCAGTAAGAATCAGGGGGCCACCGGGGAGCTGTTTTTT
TRBJ1-2 | NA | TRBD1 | TRBV5-1 | CASSFGQGVPNYGYTF | TGCGCCAGCAGCTTTGGACAGGGGGTACCTAACTATGGCTACACCTTC
TRBJ2-1 | NA | NA | TRBV19 | CASSIVYGGEQFF | TGTGCCAGTAGTATAGTATACGGGGGTGAGCAGTTCTTC
TRBJ2-5 | once | TRBD2 | TRBV7-9 | CASSLPGSGLETQYF | TGTGCCAGCAGCTTACCGGGTAGCGGGCTAGAGACCCAGTACTTC
TRBJ2-3 | NA | TRBD2 | TRBV5-1 | CASSLGLAGGQYF | TGCGCCAGCAGCTTGGGACTAGCGGGAGGGCAGTATTTT
TRBJ2-7 | NA | TRBD1 | TRBV15 | CATSRTTHRGEQYF | TGTGCCACCAGCAGAACGACCCACAGGGGCGAGCAGTACTTC
TRBJ2-4 | NA | NA | TRBV11-2 | CASSLSGFPVTNIQYF | TGTGCCAGCAGCTTAAGCGGGTTCCCCGTTACAAACATTCAGTACTTC
TRBJ1-1 | NA | NA | TRBV5-1 | CASSQYRNYNTEAFF | TGCGCCAGCAGCCAGTACAGGAATTATAACACTGAAGCTTTCTTT
TRBJ2-3 | few | TRBD2 | TRBV15 | CATSTERGGGTDTQYF | TGTGCCACCAGCACCGAACGGGGGGGCGGCACAGATACGCAGTATTTT
TRBJ2-7 | NA | NA | TRBV5-6 | CASSLAPGEQYF | TGTGCCAGCAGCTTGGCACCCGGGGAGCAGTACTTC
TRBJ2-7 | few | NA | TRBV28 | CASSLTSGVFDEQYF | TGTGCCAGCAGTCTAACGTCAGGGGTTTTTGACGAGCAGTACTTC
TRBJ2-3 | NA | TRBD2 | TRBV6-1 | CASSAVLARAWYF | TGTGCCAGCAGTGCCGTACTAGCGAGAGCCTGGTATTTT
TRBJ2-7 | NA | TRBD2 | TRBV10-3 | CAIKGQGLAGNYEQYF | TGTGCCATCAAGGGACAGGGACTAGCGGGAAACTACGAGCAGTACTTC
TRBJ2-1 | NA | NA | TRBV6-6 | CASTQGQRGEQFF | TGTGCCAGCACCCAAGGACAGCGGGGCGAGCAGTTCTTC
TRBJ2-5 | NA | NA | TRBV5-4 | CASSLPGRQAQETQYF | TGTGCCAGCAGCTTGCCGGGTCGACAGGCCCAAGAGACCCAGTACTTC
TRBJ1-5 | NA | NA | TRBV28 | CASSLGQIDQPQHF | TGTGCCAGCAGTTTAGGACAGATCGATCAGCCCCAGCATTTT
TRBJ2-1 | NA | TRBD2 | TRBV9 | CASSAGTSGRYNEQFF | TGTGCCAGCAGCGCCGGGACTAGCGGACGATACAATGAGCAGTTCTTC
TRBJ1-4 | once | NA | TRBV5-1 | CASSLGPGATNEKLFF | TGCGCCAGCAGCTTGGGGCCCGGGGCAACTAATGAAAAACTGTTTTTT
TRBJ2-2 | NA | TRBD1 | TRBV18 | CASSRMGQSSTGELFF | TGTGCCAGCTCACGCATGGGACAGTCGAGCACCGGGGAGCTGTTTTTT